The next 28 T cell receptor beta chains were all read from a single sample in a study of response to subunit inactivated influenza vaccine. TCRdb fed the RT-PCR reads into MiXCR, producing one record per CDR3 protein. Of about half a million distinct CDR3 sequences in the sample, around 25% were seen once. The sample consisted of CD4+ T cells sorted from PBMCs, taken around 5 days after vaccination. The source is a man aged 45-60 years who received an inactivated influenza vaccine.

J is TRBJ1-5 and V is TRBV6-1; D is uncertain. V shed 6 bases and J shed 6 bases, with 15 bases lying between them. The CDR3 has 14 residues. Germline V lookup: CDR1 MNHNS, CDR2 SASEGT. The CDR3 DNA reads TGTGCCAGCAGAAGGGCGGGAAACGGTCAGCCCCAGCATTTT. Encoded protein: CASRRAGNGQPQHF.

J is TRBJ2-1 and V is TRBV12-5, with 7 bases aligning to TRBD1. The CDR3 sequence is 18 residues long. The ends lost 6 bases at V and 0 bases at J; junction bases unmatched: 14. The V gene's germline CDR1 is LGHNT and CDR2 FRNRAP. Written as DNA, the CDR3 is TGTGCTAGTGGCCGGGACAGCGGATTGGTACTCTCCTACAATGAGCAGTTCTTC. Encoded protein: CASGRDSGLVLSYNEQFF.

This rearrangement joins TRBV4-3 to TRBJ2-3; 8 nucleotides align to TRBD1. This CDR3 is 14 amino acids long. Germline CDR1 reads LGHNA; CDR2 reads YSLEER. The V segment lost 3 bases and the J segment 2 bases; nucleotides outside the gene matches: 1. The CDR3 bases are TGCGCCAGCAGCCAGCAGGGGGCCACAGATACGCAGTATTTT. Amino acids: CASSQQGATDTQYF.

This clonotype was seen repeatedly, ten times or more. The chain recombines TRBV20-1 with TRBJ2-7; tentative D call: TRBD2 (5 bases). Germline CDR1 DFQATT, CDR2 SNEGSKA (reference sequence). This CDR3 comprises 14 residues. V gave up 5 bases and J gave up 2 bases, with 16 bases separating them. The CDR3 is CSAFSGSATYEQYF. The CDR3 DNA reads TGCAGTGCTTTCTCGGGGTCCGCGACCTACGAGCAGTACTTC.

The chain joins TRBV6-2 or TRBV6-3 to TRBJ2-2, with D unresolved. Germline lookup yields CDR1 MNHEY and CDR2 SVGEGT. Trimming stripped 4 bases from V and 2 bases from J, with 17 bases between. This CDR3 spans 17 amino acids. CDR3 residues: CASSSNRGRSNTGELFF. CDR3 DNA: TGTGCCAGCAGTTCCAACCGCGGACGGAGTAACACCGGGGAGCTGTTTTTT.

This clonotype came up a few times. V usage is TRBV30 and J usage is TRBJ2-2; 10 bases are a match to TRBD1. Trimming took 3 bases from V and 4 from J; bases not matched to a gene: 8. Germline lookup yields CDR1 GTSNPN and CDR2 SVGIG (reference sequence). The CDR3 covers 16 residues. The CDR3 here is CAWRYPGTGVTGELFF. CDR3 DNA: TGTGCCTGGAGGTACCCCGGGACAGGGGTCACCGGGGAGCTGTTTTTT.

V usage is TRBV28 and J usage is TRBJ2-7; TRBD1 matches 8 bases. CDR1 and CDR2 from the germline V gene are MDHEN and SYDVKM. The CDR3 is 14 amino acids. V lost 5 bases and J lost 0; bases outside the gene matches: 3. CDR3 sequence reads: CASSGQGASYEQYF. CDR3 sequence (DNA): TGTGCCAGCAGTGGACAGGGCGCCTCCTACGAGCAGTACTTC.

This clonotype was seen at least ten times. The chain recombines TRBV6-2 or TRBV6-3 with TRBJ2-3; D is possibly TRBD1 (6 bases). The V gene's germline CDR1 is MNHEY and CDR2 SVGEGT. CDR3 length equals 18 residues. V was cut by 0 bases and J by 10 bases, with 26 bases left in between. DNA for the CDR3: TGTGCCAGCAGTTACTCGATAGGAGCCGGGACAAGGGGGAAGGCGCAGTATTTT. It encodes CASSYSIGAGTRGKAQYF.

CDR3 coding DNA: TGTGCCATCAGTGAGTCGAATTATGAGCAGTTCTTC. Translation gives CAISESNYEQFF. This rearrangement joins TRBV10-3 to TRBJ2-1; D call uncertain. The CDR3 totals 12 residues. V was pared by 0 bases and J by 8 bases, with 5 bases between. Germline V lookup: CDR1 ENHRY, CDR2 SYGVKD.

The chain couples TRBV29-1 to TRBJ2-7; 9 positions agree with TRBD1. The V segment lost 6 bases and the J segment 3 bases; nucleotides outside the gene matches: 6. The germline V gene has CDR1 SQVTM and CDR2 ANQGSEA. This CDR3 has 13 residues. The CDR3 is CSVAEGQGYEQYF. The CDR3 DNA follows: TGCAGCGTCGCAGAGGGACAGGGCTACGAGCAGTACTTC.

This clonotype was observed a few times. The CDR3 coding sequence is TGTGCCAGCAGTTCCAAGGCCCACTCACCCCTCCACTTT. It translates to CASSSKAHSPLHF. The V and J genes are TRBV27 and TRBJ1-6; D not resolved. From germline, CDR1 is MNHEY and CDR2 SMNVEV (reference sequence). CDR3 size: 13 residues. Trimming stripped 4 bases from V and 10 bases from J, with 11 bases between.

This clonotype appeared a few times. As DNA, the CDR3 is TGCGCCAGCAGCCAAGGAAGTTTAGCGGGGGTATGGCAAAGCTCCTACAATGAGCAGTTCTTC. Protein product: CASSQGSLAGVWQSSYNEQFF. This rearrangement joins TRBV4-1 to TRBJ2-1, with 9 positions matching TRBD2. Per the germline V gene, CDR1 is MGHRA and CDR2 is YSYEKL. Germline trimming cut 1 base from V and 0 bases from J; bases unmatched to any gene: 16. The CDR3 loop spans 21 amino acids.

This clonotype showed up just a few times. This chain uses TRBV20-1 with TRBJ2-3, with D maybe TRBD2 (6 bases). The V end lost 6 bases, the J end lost 6 bases, and 7 bases lay between the germline ends. CDR1 DFQATT and CDR2 SNEGSKA come from the germline V gene (reference sequence). This CDR3 spans 10 amino acids. CDR3 protein: CSATSDTQYF. Written as DNA, the CDR3 is TGCAGTGCAACTAGCGATACGCAGTATTTT.

This chain links TRBV6-5 with TRBJ1-2; the D is unclear. The CDR3 loop spans 15 amino acids. The germline gives CDR1 MNHEY, CDR2 SVGAGI. Between the trimmed V and J ends, which lost 6 bases and 5 bases, there was a span of 19 bases. Here the CDR3 reads CASRYLVRLGYGYTF. In DNA, the CDR3 is TGTGCCAGCAGGTACCTTGTGCGGTTAGGATATGGCTACACCTTC.

This clonotype came up a few times. The chain has TRBV10-3 and TRBJ2-2; TRBD2 matches 7 bases. The CDR3 loop spans 14 amino acids. J lost 3 bases, V lost 7 bases, and 5 bases had no gene match. CDR1 ENHRY and CDR2 SYGVKD come from the germline V gene. CDR3 protein: CAIMAGRDTGELFF. CDR3 coding DNA: TGTGCCATCATGGCAGGGAGGGACACCGGGGAGCTGTTTTTT.

This sequence joins TRBV28 and TRBJ2-7; TRBD1 matches 11 bases. Germline CDR1 MDHEN, CDR2 SYDVKM. The CDR3 is 16 residues long. V trimming: 7 bases; J trimming: 3 bases; junction bases outside the gene matches: 11. The CDR3 sequence is CASTGRAGTGGYEQYF. The DNA of the CDR3 is TGTGCCAGCACCGGTCGGGCCGGGACAGGGGGCTACGAGCAGTACTTC.

The rearrangement uses TRBV7-3 and TRBJ2-7; D is unclear. This CDR3 is 15 amino acids long. Trimming removed 2 bases from V and 0 bases from J, with 11 bases in between. Germline V CDR1 and CDR2: SGHTA, FQGTGA. This CDR3 reads CASSLEHHPSYEQYF. The CDR3 coding sequence is TGTGCCAGCAGCTTAGAGCACCATCCCTCCTACGAGCAGTACTTC.

This clonotype occurred a few times. The chain carries TRBV10-3 and TRBJ2-7; 14 nucleotides agree with TRBD2. Germline CDR1 ENHRY, CDR2 SYGVKD. The trim removed 4 bases at V and 4 bases at J, leaving 9 bases unmatched. The CDR3 is made up of 17 amino acids. The CDR3 nucleotides are TGTGCCATCAGTGGAAAGGATGGGACTAGCGGGAGTTACGAGCAGTACTTC. Translating it yields CAISGKDGTSGSYEQYF.

V is TRBV20-1 and J is TRBJ2-7, with D perhaps TRBD1 (6 bases). CDR1 is DFQATT, CDR2 SNEGSKA, per germline (reference sequence). The CDR3 spans 14 residues. With 1 base removed from V and 0 bases from J, the gap between germline ends came to 10 bases. The CDR3 nucleotides are TGCAGTGCTAGAGGGACAGCCATCTCCTACGAGCAGTACTTC. It encodes CSARGTAISYEQYF.

This clonotype was observed at least ten times. The chain has TRBV5-1 and TRBJ2-5; D call uncertain. The CDR3 extends over 15 amino acids. V was clipped by 0 bases and J by 2 bases, with 11 bases between them. Germline V gene lookup returns CDR1 SGHRS and CDR2 YFSETQ. CDR3: CASSLGVGIQETQYF. Here the CDR3 DNA reads TGCGCCAGCAGCTTGGGAGTCGGCATACAAGAGACCCAGTACTTC.

The rearrangement uses TRBV7-8 and TRBJ1-6; 9 bases line up with TRBD1. V was pared by 3 bases and J by 9 bases, with 9 bases of the junction left unmatched. Germline CDR1 reads SGHVS; CDR2 reads FQNEAQ. The CDR3 is made up of 16 amino acids. The CDR3 DNA sequence: TGTGCCAGCAGCTTGGTGGACAGGGGAAAGGGTTCACCCCTCCACTTT. Amino acids: CASSLVDRGKGSPLHF.

This chain links TRBV4-2 with TRBJ2-2, with D possibly TRBD1 on 6 matching bases. Between the trimmed V and J ends, which lost 0 bases and 7 bases, there was a span of 15 bases. CDR3 length equals 16 residues. Per the germline V gene, CDR1 is LGHNA and CDR2 is YNFKEQ. The chain's CDR3 is CASSQDKLRGSGELFF. CDR3 sequence (DNA): TGTGCCAGCAGCCAAGATAAATTGAGGGGGAGCGGGGAGCTGTTTTTT.

In this sample, this clonotype turned up a few times. The chain's CDR3 is CATSRERDSYNEQFF. CDR3 in DNA: TGTGCCACCAGCAGAGAGAGGGACTCCTACAATGAGCAGTTCTTC. The chain couples TRBV15 to TRBJ2-1, with D perhaps matching TRBD2 (5 bases). Germline CDR1 LNHNV, CDR2 YYDKDF (reference sequence). The CDR3 is made up of 15 amino acids. Trimming stripped 0 bases from V and 0 bases from J, with 6 bases between. The complete variable domain, with remaining parts taken from reference TRBV15 and TRBJ2-1, reads DAMVIQNPRYQVTQFGKPVTLSCSQTLNHNVMYWYQQKSSQAPKLLFHYYDKDFNNEADTPDNFQSRRPNTSFCFLDIRSPGLGDTAMYLCATSRERDSYNEQFFGPGTRLTVL.

This clonotype has just a few counts. CDR3 bases: TGTGCCAGCAGCCCGGGGCTGGGAGCCTCCCTCCACTTT. This gives the protein CASSPGLGASLHF. This chain connects TRBV7-2 to TRBJ1-6; tentative D call: TRBD1 (5 bases). This CDR3 has 13 residues. Looked up from germline, CDR1 is SGHTA and CDR2 is FQGNSA. V lost 5 bases and J lost 14, with 16 bases in between.

The chain has TRBV24-1 and TRBJ2-7; 9 bases align to TRBD1. V dropped 2 bases and J dropped 0; count of bases not matched to a gene: 4. The CDR3 has 16 residues. The V gene's germline CDR1 is KGHDR and CDR2 SFDVKD. The CDR3 region is CATSDSRTGASYEQYF. The CDR3 coding sequence is TGTGCCACCAGTGATTCAAGGACAGGGGCCTCCTACGAGCAGTACTTC.

J is TRBJ2-1 and V is TRBV9; D call uncertain. CDR3 length equals 15 residues. V dropped 0 bases and J dropped 6 bases, with 13 bases sitting between them. Germline V gene sequence: CDR1 SGDLS, CDR2 YYNGEE. CDR3 in DNA: TGTGCCAGCAGCGTAGAAGGCTTTGGCGGCAATGAGCAGTTCTTC. It codes for CASSVEGFGGNEQFF. Variable domain in full (rest from reference TRBV9 and TRBJ2-1): DSGVTQTPKHLITATGQRVTLRCSPRSGDLSVYWYQQSLDQGLQFLIQYYNGEERAKGNILERFSAQQFPDLHSELNLSSLELGDSALYFCASSVEGFGGNEQFFGPGTRLTVL.

The table lists this clonotype with a few counts. The chain recombines TRBV4-3 with TRBJ1-5; no definite D call. Germline assignment: CDR1 LGHNA and CDR2 YSLEER. V was pared by 1 base and J by 1 base, with 5 bases between. The CDR3 runs to 14 residues. As DNA, the CDR3 is TGCGCCAGCAGCCAAGTATGGAGCAATCAGCCCCAGCATTTT. This encodes CASSQVWSNQPQHF.

The chain links TRBV20-1 to TRBJ2-7, with 8 bases matching TRBD1. Trimming at V came to 3 bases and at J to 6 bases, leaving 13 bases not matched to a gene. Germline values: CDR1 DFQATT, CDR2 SNEGSKA (reference sequence). The CDR3 runs 15 residues. The CDR3 coding sequence is TGCAGTGCTAGTTCCGTTGGCAGGGGGCCGAGCGAGCAGTACTTC. This translates into CSASSVGRGPSEQYF.